This TCR beta chain is from a study of T cell responses to AZD1222 COVID-19 vaccine. Overall study: Second-dose groups at about 4 or about 12 weeks were pooled. The study's findings and limits: Seropositivity was recorded at baseline in only a handful of AZD1222 recipients. The study found vaccine-associated CD4 TCRs spanning spike, dominant at 160-218 and 743-854.

TCRdb's table, derived via immunoSEQ multiplex PCR, lists solely in-frame clones and lacks some. The sample lists 120,000 to 150,000 clones, about 92% seen once, with 3% to 3.5% in the top ten. A remark on this clone: Antigen specificity is unknown.

With 0 bases clipped from V and 2 bases from J, the junction kept 6 bases outside the gene matches. The CDR3 is made up of 18 amino acids. Germline V lookup: CDR1 LGHNA, CDR2 YNFKEQ. The chain recombines TRBV4-2 with TRBJ2-6, with 8 bases identical to TRBD1. This specimen was peripheral blood, taken on day 0 of AZD1222 vaccination. The receptor was derived from an adult in good health. As DNA, the CDR3 is TGTGCCAGCAGCCAAGATTGGGACAGGAGTCCTGGGGCCAACGTCCTGACTTTC. This codes for CASSQDWDRSPGANVLTF.